In its sample, the clone carrying this T cell receptor beta chain was seen many times. Its antigen is not known. TCRdb itself ran the reads through MiXCR, one entry per CDR3 protein. Of 150,000 to 200,000 distinct CDR3 sequences listed, 8.5% to 10% were seen once; the top ten hold approximately 4.2%. This specimen comes from a study of T cell repertoires in cytomegalovirus infection. In the study overall: Public signatures in TCR beta pointed to CMV infection and matching HLA type.

Study outcomes and limitations: HLA-C-restricted, CMV-specific TCR beta clonotypes were dominant ex vivo. CMV carriers with the relevant HLA were identified by cumulative public TCR beta family frequency.

J lost 7 bases, V lost 5 bases, and 6 bases had no gene match. CDR1 is SGHTA and CDR2 is FQGNSA in the germline V gene. This CDR3 contains 14 residues. This sequence originates from a human donor in good health (CMV status not recorded). Some clones in this sample may be carry-over from other donors' samples. Sequenced sample: PBMCs. This rearrangement joins TRBV7-2 to TRBJ2-1; TRBD2 matches 9 bases. In DNA form, the CDR3 reads TGTGCCAGCAGCCCCATAGCGGGAGAGAATGAGCAGTTCTTC. Encoded protein: CASSPIAGENEQFF.